These 26 T cell receptor beta chains originate from one sample sequenced in a study of blood T cell repertoires in COVID-19. The method was immunoSEQ multiplex PCR; TCRdb's version includes in-frame clones alone and lacks a portion of them. Found here are over 130,000 clones, approximately 90% of them singletons; the top ten hold roughly 2.5%. Specimen: peripheral blood. These receptors came from a human donor with COVID-19, enrolled during active disease. The donor label of this sample is uncertain.

The rearrangement uses TRBV2 and TRBJ2-7; TRBD1 matches 8 bases. CDR1 SNHLY and CDR2 FYNNEI come from the germline V gene. The CDR3 consists of 12 residues. With 8 bases clipped from V and 9 bases from J, the junction kept 9 bases outside the gene matches. CDR3 sequence reads: CASGQGSPGQYF. The CDR3 region has the DNA TGTGCCAGCGGACAGGGCTCGCCCGGGCAGTACTTC.

The chain employs TRBV5-1 and TRBJ1-1, with D possibly matching TRBD1 (5 bases). In germline, CDR1 is SGHRS, CDR2 YFSETQ. V dropped 1 base and J dropped 5 bases, with 12 bases sitting between them. This CDR3 has 14 residues. The CDR3 DNA is TGCGCCAGCAGCTTGATAGCGGGGGGGACTGAAGCTTTCTTT. Its translation is CASSLIAGGTEAFF. Combining the CDR3 with reference TRBV5-1 and TRBJ1-1 gives the whole variable domain KAGVTQTPRYLIKTRGQQVTLSCSPISGHRSVSWYQQTPGQGLQFLFEYFSETQRNKGNFPGRFSGRQFSNSRSEMNVSTLELGDSALYLCASSLIAGGTEAFFGQGTRLTVV.

The J gene is TRBJ2-1, the V gene TRBV4-1; D possibly corresponds to TRBD2 (6 bases). This CDR3 is built from 15 residues. Germline loops: CDR1 MGHRA, CDR2 YSYEKL. V shed 4 bases and J shed 6 bases, with 16 bases lying between them. In DNA, the CDR3 is TGCGCCAGCAGCCCGGACGGCGGGGTCGGCAATGAGCAGTTCTTC. Encoded protein: CASSPDGGVGNEQFF.

J is TRBJ2-5 and V is TRBV5-1; D not certain. Germline CDR1 and CDR2: SGHRS and YFSETQ. Trimming cost V 4 bases and J 2 bases, with 12 bases left between them. There are 14 residues in the CDR3. In nucleotides, the CDR3 is TGCGCCAGCAGCCCTCTGGAGAGACAAGAGACCCAGTACTTC. It is translated as CASSPLERQETQYF.

This clone was recorded a few times. This sequence joins TRBV4-1 and TRBJ2-2, with 8 bases identical to TRBD1. Germline V CDR1 and CDR2: MGHRA, YSYEKL. The V and J ends lost 4 bases and 2 bases, in that order; junction bases with no gene match: 12. This CDR3 region has 18 residues. The CDR3 nucleotides are TGCGCCAGCAGCCGCCGGTCCCGGGGACAGGAAAACACCGGGGAGCTGTTTTTT. Its translation: CASSRRSRGQENTGELFF.

V and J are TRBV7-9 and TRBJ2-5; 7 bases are shared with TRBD1. The V and J ends lost 3 bases and 5 bases, in that order; junction bases with no gene match: 9. This CDR3 is built from 15 residues. In germline, CDR1 is SEHNR, CDR2 FQNEAQ (reference sequence). The CDR3 nucleotides read TGTGCCAGCAGCTTTCGGCAGGGGGTCGGGGAGACCCAGTACTTC. Amino acids: CASSFRQGVGETQYF.

The V call is TRBV4-2, the J call TRBJ1-4; 8 positions match TRBD1. Trimming removed 4 bases from V and 4 bases from J; junction bases left unmatched: 5. This CDR3 is 15 amino acids long. From germline, CDR1 is LGHNA and CDR2 YNFKEQ. The DNA for the CDR3 is TGTGCCAGCAGCCGTTCGACAGGGGTTAATGAAAAACTGTTTTTT. Encoded protein: CASSRSTGVNEKLFF.

J is TRBJ2-3 and V is TRBV19; no clear D gene. V was cut by 6 bases and J by 2 bases, with 3 bases left in between. From germline, CDR1 is LNHDA and CDR2 SQIVND (reference sequence). The CDR3 consists of 11 residues. CDR3 bases: TGTGCCAGTAGGGCCACAGATACGCAGTATTTT. It encodes CASRATDTQYF.

This chain connects TRBV27 to TRBJ1-4; D perhaps matches TRBD1 (5 bases). CDR3 length: 14 residues. V lost 5 bases to trimming and J lost 0 bases, with 7 bases between them. Germline V gene sequence: CDR1 MNHEY, CDR2 SMNVEV (reference sequence). The chain's CDR3 is CASSQTATNEKLFF. DNA for the CDR3: TGTGCCAGCAGTCAGACAGCAACTAATGAAAAACTGTTTTTT.

The chain employs TRBV4-1 and TRBJ1-1; D may be TRBD1 (5 bases). This CDR3 has 13 amino acids. Per germline, CDR1 MGHRA and CDR2 YSYEKL. Trimming removed 3 bases at V and 1 base at J, with 6 bases between. CDR3 nucleotide sequence: TGCGCCAGCAGCCACAGGGAGAACACTGAAGCTTTCTTT. Translating gives CASSHRENTEAFF.

The chain has TRBV6-6 and TRBJ2-1, with D perhaps matching TRBD1 (6 bases). The CDR3 is made up of 14 amino acids. Trimming stripped 5 bases from V and 4 bases from J, with 12 bases between. Germline-derived CDR1 and CDR2 are MNHNY and SVGAGI (reference sequence). Here the CDR3 reads CASSTSQGYNEQFF. The CDR3 coding sequence is TGTGCCAGCAGTACCTCACAGGGATACAATGAGCAGTTCTTC.

The genes are TRBV18 and TRBJ1-1; D is ambiguous. Germline V gives CDR1 KGHSH, CDR2 LQKENI. The CDR3 totals 17 residues. V lost 2 bases to trimming and J lost 2 bases, with 18 bases between them. Here the CDR3 DNA reads TGTGCCAGCTCACCATTTCCCAGAAACCAGAAAAACACTGAAGCTTTCTTT. This gives the protein CASSPFPRNQKNTEAFF. The variable domain in full, with the rest retrieved from reference TRBV18 and TRBJ1-1, is NAGVMQNPRHLVRRRGQEARLRCSPMKGHSHVYWYRQLPEEGLKFMVYLQKENIIDESGMPKERFSAEFPKEGPSILRIQQVVRGDSAAYFCASSPFPRNQKNTEAFFGQGTRLTVV.

The chain is built from TRBV2 and TRBJ1-3; no firm D call. The V gene lost 1 base and the J gene lost 2 bases, with 6 bases spanning the gap. Germline V gene data show CDR1 as SNHLY and CDR2 as FYNNEI. The CDR3 is 14 amino acids. The chain's CDR3 is CASSEVGPGNTIYF. CDR3 coding DNA: TGTGCCAGCAGTGAAGTTGGGCCTGGAAACACCATATATTTT.

This clone was detected once. V gene TRBV2 combines with J gene TRBJ1-4; the match to TRBD1 covers 7 bases. The CDR3 is 14 amino acids. CDR1 SNHLY and CDR2 FYNNEI come from the germline V gene. Germline trimming cut 3 bases from V and 4 bases from J; bases unmatched to any gene: 2. In DNA form, the CDR3 reads TGTGCCAGCAGTGACAACAGGGGTAATGAAAAACTGTTTTTT. Its protein is CASSDNRGNEKLFF.

The rearrangement joins TRBV25-1 to TRBJ1-5, with 10 bases matching TRBD1. The CDR3 runs 11 residues. Germline-derived CDR1 and CDR2 are MGHDK and SYGVNS. CDR3 protein: CAGQGYQPQHF. Here the CDR3 DNA reads TGTGCGGGACAGGGGTACCAGCCCCAGCATTTT.

In its sample, this clone was seen a few times. The chain combines TRBV10-1 with TRBJ2-7; unclear D gene. The CDR3 extends over 14 amino acids. Germline-derived CDR1 and CDR2 are WNHNN and SYGVQD (reference sequence). The V end was cut by 6 bases, the J end by 5 bases, with 17 bases between. This CDR3 is CASSPEIRSHEQYF. The CDR3 region has the DNA TGCGCCAGCAGCCCCGAGATCCGGTCCCACGAGCAGTACTTC.

CDR3 nucleotides: TGTGCCAGCAGCTTGGTCGGTGAGCAGTTCTTC. Translated, it gives CASSLVGEQFF. V and J are TRBV5-4 and TRBJ2-1; D not certain. Germline V lookup: CDR1 SGHNT, CDR2 YYREEE (reference sequence). V was clipped by 0 bases and J by 9 bases, with 4 bases between them. This CDR3 has 11 residues.

V is TRBV11-2 and J is TRBJ1-2; weak D call: TRBD1 (5 bases). Trimming took off 4 bases at V and 7 bases at J, with 13 bases between the two ends. Germline CDR1 reads SGHAT; CDR2 reads FQNNGV. This CDR3 has 13 residues. The CDR3 here is CASSSRRGGGYTF. The CDR3 DNA reads TGTGCCAGCAGCTCTCGCCGGGGGGGTGGCTACACCTTC. Full variable domain (rest looked up from reference TRBV11-2 and TRBJ1-2): EAGVAQSPRYKIIEKRQSVAFWCNPISGHATLYWYQQILGQGPKLLIQFQNNGVVDDSQLPKDRFSAERLKGVDSTLKIQPAKLEDSAVYLCASSSRRGGGYTFGSGTRLTVV.

In regard to this clone: Other DNA variants within this sample encode the same CDR3. The chain combines TRBV11-2 with TRBJ2-1; D not resolved. CDR3 size: 15 residues. Trimming shortened V by 0 bases and J by 0 bases, and 6 bases separated the two germline ends. Per germline, CDR1 SGHAT and CDR2 FQNNGV. CDR3 coding DNA: TGTGCCAGCAGCTTAGAACGCAGCTCCTACAATGAGCAGTTCTTC. This sequence encodes CASSLERSSYNEQFF.

This clone was counted a single time. The rearrangement joins TRBV6-6 to TRBJ1-3, with D uncertain. V lost 2 bases to trimming and J lost 0 bases, with 8 bases between them. Germline V gene data show CDR1 as MNHNY and CDR2 as SVGAGI (reference sequence). The CDR3 contains 15 residues. CDR3 nucleotide sequence: TGTGCCAGCAGTTACCGGCCGGGCTCTGGAAACACCATATATTTT. Translated, it gives CASSYRPGSGNTIYF.

The chain couples TRBV5-6 to TRBJ2-7; 7 bases are a match to TRBD1. Germline loops: CDR1 SGHDT, CDR2 YYEEEE. Trimming took 0 bases from V and 5 from J; bases not matched to a gene: 2. The CDR3 runs 13 residues. In DNA form, the CDR3 reads TGTGCCAGCAGCTTGGCTAGGGGGCACGAGCAGTACTTC. Translated: CASSLARGHEQYF.

The chain links TRBV3-1 (or the pseudogene TRBV3-2) to TRBJ1-1; D remains ambiguous. This CDR3 is built from 16 residues. Trimming stripped 4 bases from V and 1 base from J, with 16 bases between. Germline loops: CDR1 LGHDT, CDR2 YNNKEL (reference sequence). DNA of the CDR3: TGTGCCAGCAGCCCCTTCGACGCGGAGGGGAACACTGAAGCTTTCTTT. Translation gives CASSPFDAEGNTEAFF.

Regarding this clone: Relative to the germline gene, one junction end is altered; a read error may explain this. The J gene is TRBJ2-7, the V gene TRBV2; the D is unclear. Germline CDR1 and CDR2: SNHLY and FYNNEI. CDR3 size: 14 residues. The CDR3 sequence: CASLLAEISHEQYF. The CDR3 DNA reads as TGTGCCAGCCTTCTGGCGGAAATCTCCCACGAGCAGTACTTC.

The chain is built from TRBV2 and TRBJ1-1; 7 bases are shared with TRBD1. This CDR3 comprises 15 residues. Germline lookup yields CDR1 SNHLY and CDR2 FYNNEI. V shed 7 bases and J 0 bases; nucleotides not matched to a gene: 8. The chain's CDR3 is CASNDRVDLNTEAFF. The DNA for the CDR3 is TGTGCCAGCAACGACAGGGTGGACCTGAACACTGAAGCTTTCTTT.

DNA for the CDR3: TGTGCCAGCAGTTTGGGGGACAGGGTTACAGATACGCAGTATTTT. Its translation: CASSLGDRVTDTQYF. The V gene is TRBV7-9, the J gene TRBJ2-3; TRBD1 matches 9 bases. CDR1 and CDR2 from the germline V gene are SEHNR and FQNEAQ (reference sequence). This CDR3 has 15 amino acids. V was pared by 6 bases and J by 3 bases, with 7 bases of the junction left unmatched.

The chain uses TRBV18 and TRBJ2-1; a possible D gene is TRBD2 (5 bases). Trimming removed 3 bases from V and 6 bases from J, with 18 bases in between. Germline V CDR1 and CDR2: KGHSH, LQKENI. This CDR3 contains 16 residues. This chain's CDR3 is CASSPLDFGITNEQFF. The CDR3 DNA reads as TGTGCCAGCTCACCTCTGGACTTCGGCATTACCAATGAGCAGTTCTTC.